This TCR beta chain was recorded in a study of human T cells and chemical hapten exposure (dated by TCRdb to about 2021). Regarding the complete study: For sensitization, 2% DPC in acetone was applied to a 2 cm by 2 cm area of upper inner arm skin. Patients additionally received weekly therapeutic DPC doses to the scalp throughout the roughly 26-week study period. Patch testing on the upper back used Finn chambers containing 0.01% DPC, with scoring done after 6 days according to International Contact Dermatitis Research Group standards. Alopecia areata with under or over 50% scalp involvement, alopecia totalis and alopecia universalis were represented in the patient cohort, which was mostly female. Libraries were pooled for sequencing, and per-sample TCR yields varied mainly because of small differences in library volumes within the pool. This study followed changes in the peripheral blood TCR repertoire in vivo during primary and secondary sensitization of alopecia patients to the hapten diphenylcyclopropenone (DPC). Blood was sampled from patients pre-sensitization (week 0) and at 2, 6 and about 24 weeks after DPC sensitization. Blood for TCR sequencing was provided by twenty-nine alopecia patients at one to four time points (pre-sensitization, 2, 6 and 24 weeks).

Note on this clonotype: The antigen it binds to is not known. One base away there is no much larger clone; base qualities are not given.

Libraries came from RACE. Data came from a NextSeq 500. During library preparation, unique molecular identifiers were attached to individual cDNA molecules so that TCRs could be counted quantitatively and reproducibly. Each blood RNA sample was used to sequence both TCR alpha and TCR beta chains. The source study handled its data this way. The median number of TCRs per sample was over 85,000, ranging from about 20,000 to 750,000. The Decombinator software suite was used to annotate the V, J and CDR3 of the TCR reads. Every sample was subsampled to the same number of TCRs (28,000) for the PS versus PT1 abundance plots. TCRs were defined as expanded if absent before sensitization and observed at least eight times at the 2-week time point. TCRdb cleaned the public reads at Q25 with fastp, built clones with MiXCR and kept in-frame beta chains. Each CDR3 protein appears once, grouped with its most common genes and DNA. These V and J calls are TCRdb output, not the study's own analysis. This sample lists 150,000 to 200,000 distinct CDR3 sequences; more than 12% were detected once. 1.7% of the sample is held by the ten biggest clonotypes.

General conclusions and limits of the study: After repeated subsampling, the strength of the expansion versus patch-test correlation and the threshold at which it became significant changed. A positive correlation was found between the number of PT1 expanded TCRs and patch test score, with significance reached at thresholds 8, 16 and 32 but not 4. Because every patient had alopecia, a presumed autoimmune disease, the patients' immune response might differ from that of healthy individuals. No change with DPC sensitization was found in the number of TCRs above 1 in 1000 frequency, and no evidence of global repertoire structure alterations was found. Expanded TCRs formed significantly more large CDR3 similarity clusters than pre-sensitization or healthy control sets, consistent with antigen-driven responses.

Interpreted using the paper, the time point label stands for: patch test 1, 2 weeks after DPC sensitization. The treatment or condition label corresponds to: therapeutic diphenylcyclopropenone sensitization with weekly scalp DPC. Blood at each patch-test visit was drawn before the patch test was applied. To be eligible, patients had to be aged 18 to 70, diagnosed with alopecia and judged suitable for DPC therapy, while pregnant patients were excluded. Total RNA was extracted from unfractionated whole blood that had been collected in Tempus Blood RNA tubes. Trimming costs V 3 bases and J 4 bases, and their ends lie 17 bases apart. Reading from cysteine to phenylalanine, the CDR3 counts 16 amino acids. The DNA shown is the 48-base CDR3, in frame from base 1. In the germline V gene, CDR1 corresponds to MGHDK and CDR2 to SYGVNS.

The receptor was derived from a woman aged 25 to 45 with alopecia areata. Some clones in this sample may be carry-over from other donors' samples. The chain is made from TRBV25-1 and TRBJ2-3; the best D guess is TRBD1, with 6 bases matching. The specimen comprised whole blood, sampled in connection with sensitization to the hapten diphenylcyclopropenone (DPC). The CDR3 protein is CASSDTGRGVADTQYF. Read as DNA, the sequence is TGTGCCAGCAGTGATACAGGGAGAGGAGTTGCAGATACGCAGTATTTT.